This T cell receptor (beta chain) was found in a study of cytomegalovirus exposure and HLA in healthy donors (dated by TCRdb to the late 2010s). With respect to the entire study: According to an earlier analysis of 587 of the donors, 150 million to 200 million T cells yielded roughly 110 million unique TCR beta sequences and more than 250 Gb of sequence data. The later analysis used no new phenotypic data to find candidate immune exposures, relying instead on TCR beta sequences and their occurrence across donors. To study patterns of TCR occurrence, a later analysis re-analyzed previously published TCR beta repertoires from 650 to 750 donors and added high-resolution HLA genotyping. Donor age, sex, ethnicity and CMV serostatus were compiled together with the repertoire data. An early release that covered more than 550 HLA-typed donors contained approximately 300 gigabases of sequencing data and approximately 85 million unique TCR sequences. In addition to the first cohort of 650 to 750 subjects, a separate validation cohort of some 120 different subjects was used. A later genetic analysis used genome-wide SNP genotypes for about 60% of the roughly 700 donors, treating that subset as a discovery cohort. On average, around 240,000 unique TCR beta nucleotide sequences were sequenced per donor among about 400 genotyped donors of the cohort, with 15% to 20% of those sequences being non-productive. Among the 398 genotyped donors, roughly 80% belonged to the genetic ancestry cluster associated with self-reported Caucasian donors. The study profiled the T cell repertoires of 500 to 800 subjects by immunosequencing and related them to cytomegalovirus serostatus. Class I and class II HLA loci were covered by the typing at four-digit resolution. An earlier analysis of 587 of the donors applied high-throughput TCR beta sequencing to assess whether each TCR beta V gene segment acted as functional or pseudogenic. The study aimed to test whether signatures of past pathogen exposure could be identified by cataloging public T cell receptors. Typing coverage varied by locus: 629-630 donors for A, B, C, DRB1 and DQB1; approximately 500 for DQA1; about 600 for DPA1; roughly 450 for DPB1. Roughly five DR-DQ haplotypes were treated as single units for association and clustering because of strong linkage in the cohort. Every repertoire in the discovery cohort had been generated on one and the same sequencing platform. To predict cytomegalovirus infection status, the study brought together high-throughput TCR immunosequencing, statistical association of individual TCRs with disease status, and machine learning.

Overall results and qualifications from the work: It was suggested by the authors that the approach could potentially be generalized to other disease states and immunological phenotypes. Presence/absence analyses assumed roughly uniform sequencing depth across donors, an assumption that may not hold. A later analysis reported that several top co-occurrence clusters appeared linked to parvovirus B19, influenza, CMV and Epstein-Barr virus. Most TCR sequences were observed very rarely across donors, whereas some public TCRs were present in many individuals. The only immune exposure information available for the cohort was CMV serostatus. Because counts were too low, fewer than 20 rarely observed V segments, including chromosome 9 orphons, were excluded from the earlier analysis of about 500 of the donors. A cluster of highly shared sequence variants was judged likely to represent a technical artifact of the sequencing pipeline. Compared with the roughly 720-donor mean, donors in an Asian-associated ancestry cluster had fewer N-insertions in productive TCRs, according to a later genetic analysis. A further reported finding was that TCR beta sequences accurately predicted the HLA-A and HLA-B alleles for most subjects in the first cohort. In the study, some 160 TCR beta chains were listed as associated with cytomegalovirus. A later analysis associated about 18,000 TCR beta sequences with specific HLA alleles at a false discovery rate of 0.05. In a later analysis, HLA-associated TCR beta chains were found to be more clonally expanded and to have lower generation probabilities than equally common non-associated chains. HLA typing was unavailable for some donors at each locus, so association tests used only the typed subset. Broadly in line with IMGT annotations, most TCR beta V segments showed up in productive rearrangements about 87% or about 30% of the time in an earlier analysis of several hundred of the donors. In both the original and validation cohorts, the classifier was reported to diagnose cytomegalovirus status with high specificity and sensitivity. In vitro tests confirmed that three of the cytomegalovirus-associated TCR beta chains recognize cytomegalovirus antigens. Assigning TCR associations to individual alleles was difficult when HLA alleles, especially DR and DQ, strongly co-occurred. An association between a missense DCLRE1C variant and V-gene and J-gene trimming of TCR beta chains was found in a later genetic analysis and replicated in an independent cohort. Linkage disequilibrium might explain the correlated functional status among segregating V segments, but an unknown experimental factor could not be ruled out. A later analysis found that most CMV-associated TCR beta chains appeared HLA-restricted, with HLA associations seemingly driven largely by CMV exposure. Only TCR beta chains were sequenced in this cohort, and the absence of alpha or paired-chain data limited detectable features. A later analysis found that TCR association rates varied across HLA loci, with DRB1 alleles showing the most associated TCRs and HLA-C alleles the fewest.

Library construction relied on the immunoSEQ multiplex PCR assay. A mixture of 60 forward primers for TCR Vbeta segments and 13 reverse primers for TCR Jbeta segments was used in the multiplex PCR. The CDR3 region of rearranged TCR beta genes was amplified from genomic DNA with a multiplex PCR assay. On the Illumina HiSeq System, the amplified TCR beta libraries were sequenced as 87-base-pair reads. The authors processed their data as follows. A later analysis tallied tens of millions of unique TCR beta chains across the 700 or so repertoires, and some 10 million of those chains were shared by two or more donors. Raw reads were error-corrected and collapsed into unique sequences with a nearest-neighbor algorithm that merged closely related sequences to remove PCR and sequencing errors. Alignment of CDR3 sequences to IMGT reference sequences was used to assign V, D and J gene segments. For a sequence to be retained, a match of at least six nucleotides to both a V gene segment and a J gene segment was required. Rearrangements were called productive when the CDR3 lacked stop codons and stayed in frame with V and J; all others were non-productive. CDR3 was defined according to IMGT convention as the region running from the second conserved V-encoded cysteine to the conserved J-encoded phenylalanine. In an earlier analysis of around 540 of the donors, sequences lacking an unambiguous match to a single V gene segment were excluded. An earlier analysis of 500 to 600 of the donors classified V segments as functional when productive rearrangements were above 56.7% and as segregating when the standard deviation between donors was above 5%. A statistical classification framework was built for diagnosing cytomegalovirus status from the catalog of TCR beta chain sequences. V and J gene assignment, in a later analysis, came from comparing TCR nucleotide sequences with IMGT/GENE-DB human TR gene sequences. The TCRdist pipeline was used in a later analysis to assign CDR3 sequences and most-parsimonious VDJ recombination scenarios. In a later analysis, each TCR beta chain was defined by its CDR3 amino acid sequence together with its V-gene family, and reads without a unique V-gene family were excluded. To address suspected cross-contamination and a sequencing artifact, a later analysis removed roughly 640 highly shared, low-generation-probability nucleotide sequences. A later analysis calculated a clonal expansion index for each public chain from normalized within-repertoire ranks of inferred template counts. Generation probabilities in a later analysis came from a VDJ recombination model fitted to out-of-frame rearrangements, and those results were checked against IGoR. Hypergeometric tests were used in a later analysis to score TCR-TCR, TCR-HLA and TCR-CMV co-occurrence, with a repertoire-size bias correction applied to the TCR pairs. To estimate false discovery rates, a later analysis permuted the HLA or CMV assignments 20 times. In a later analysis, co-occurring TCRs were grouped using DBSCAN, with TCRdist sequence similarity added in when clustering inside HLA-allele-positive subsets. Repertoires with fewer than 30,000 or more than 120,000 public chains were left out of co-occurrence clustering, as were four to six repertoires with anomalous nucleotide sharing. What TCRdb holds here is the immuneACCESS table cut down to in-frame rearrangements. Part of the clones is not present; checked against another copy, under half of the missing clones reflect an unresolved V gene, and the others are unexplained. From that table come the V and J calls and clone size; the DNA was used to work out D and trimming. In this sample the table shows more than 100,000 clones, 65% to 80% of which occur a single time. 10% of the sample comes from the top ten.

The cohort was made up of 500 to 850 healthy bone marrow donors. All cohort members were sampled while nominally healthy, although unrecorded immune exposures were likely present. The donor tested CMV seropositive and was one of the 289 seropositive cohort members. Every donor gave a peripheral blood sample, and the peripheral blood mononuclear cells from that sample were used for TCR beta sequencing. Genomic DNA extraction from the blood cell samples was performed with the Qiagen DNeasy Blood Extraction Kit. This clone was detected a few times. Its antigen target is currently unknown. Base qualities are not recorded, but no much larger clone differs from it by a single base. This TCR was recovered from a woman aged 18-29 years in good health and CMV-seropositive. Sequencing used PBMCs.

CDR3 reads: CASSAIGGLTMNTEAFF. In nucleotide form, the sequence is TGTGCCAGCAGTGCAATAGGGGGCTTGACCATGAACACTGAAGCTTTCTTT. Recombination joined TRBV2 with TRBJ1-1; 7 junctional bases match TRBD1. The germline V gene specifies SNHLY as CDR1 and FYNNEI as CDR2. CDR3 length: 17 amino acids, cysteine to phenylalanine. The read is trimmed to its CDR3 DNA, 51 bases read in frame from base 1. Trimming leaves V shorter by 4 bases and J shorter by 0 bases, with the junction holding 11 bases beyond the gene matches.